Shown below are 17 T cell receptor beta chains from a single sample sequenced in a study of blood T cell repertoires in COVID-19 (dated by TCRdb to 2018 to 2020). Receptors were amplified or captured by the immunoSEQ multiplex PCR assay. TCRdb provides this immuneACCESS table in a form limited to in-frame rearrangements. Some clones are lacking; in checked studies, under half of them reflect an unresolved V gene, and why the rest are absent is not known. The sample table holds 52,000 or so clones, of which around four fifths were seen once. The ten largest account for more than 13% of the sample. The sample taken for sequencing was peripheral blood. These receptors all stem from a human donor in a cohort sampled during active COVID-19.

The chain joins TRBV15 to TRBJ2-3, with TRBD2 as a possible D gene (5 bases). CDR1 is LNHNV, CDR2 YYDKDF, per germline (reference sequence). This CDR3 has 13 amino acids. Deletions cut 8 bases from V and 2 bases from J, with 11 bases between. This chain's CDR3 is CATLLVNTDTQYF. CDR3 bases: TGTGCCACCCTACTAGTCAACACAGATACGCAGTATTTT.

A few counts support this clone. The chain links TRBV6-2 or TRBV6-3 to TRBJ2-7; TRBD1 might be the D (5 bases). This CDR3 comprises 14 residues. CDR1 is MNHEY and CDR2 is SVGEGT in the germline V gene. V lost 0 bases and J lost 2, with 8 bases in between. The CDR3 DNA is TGTGCCAGCAGTTACTCCCTAGGGGCCTACGAGCAGTACTTC. Protein sequence: CASSYSLGAYEQYF.

The chain links TRBV27 to TRBJ2-6; D not certain. V was clipped by 7 bases and J by 1 base, with 11 bases between them. The CDR3 spans 15 residues. The V gene's germline CDR1 is MNHEY and CDR2 SMNVEV (reference sequence). Here the CDR3 reads CASMGPSSGANVLTF. The CDR3 nucleotides read TGTGCCAGCATGGGCCCTTCGTCTGGGGCCAACGTCCTGACTTTC.

The rearrangement links TRBV2 to TRBJ1-5; D may be TRBD1 (6 bases). The germline CDR1 and CDR2 sequences are SNHLY and FYNNEI. V was trimmed by 2 bases and J by 5 bases, leaving 13 bases between them. The CDR3 contains 15 residues. This CDR3 reads CASSEPRGGDQPQHF. CDR3 in DNA: TGTGCCAGCAGTGAACCCAGGGGTGGAGATCAGCCCCAGCATTTT.

The chain is built from TRBV7-8 and TRBJ1-6; no clear D gene. V was clipped by 5 bases and J by 8 bases, with 16 bases between them. The CDR3 covers 15 residues. Germline values: CDR1 SGHVS, CDR2 FQNEAQ. Here the CDR3 DNA reads TGTGCCAGCAGCCCTACGGGGAGGGAGGATTCACCCCTCCACTTT. Protein sequence: CASSPTGREDSPLHF. The whole variable domain, filled in from reference TRBV7-8 and TRBJ1-6, reads GAGVSQSPRYKVAKRGQDVALRCDPISGHVSLFWYQQALGQGPEFLTYFQNEAQLDKSGLPSDRFFAERPEGSVSTLKIQRTQQEDSAVYLCASSPTGREDSPLHFGNGTRLTVT.

This clone is labeled as large. At the DNA level, this CDR3 is encoded by other sequences in the same sample as well. The CDR3 DNA is TGCGCCAGCAGCCAAGAGTTGCAGGGCGCATATGGCTACACCTTC. The encoded protein is CASSQELQGAYGYTF. The chain uses TRBV4-3 and TRBJ1-2; TRBD1 is a possible D gene (5 bases). CDR3 size: 15 residues. The germline CDR1 and CDR2 sequences are LGHNA and YSLEER. The V gene lost 0 bases and the J gene lost 5 bases, with 13 bases spanning the gap.

The J gene is TRBJ2-5, the V gene TRBV2; 11 bases match TRBD2. Germline CDR1 reads SNHLY; CDR2 reads FYNNEI. The V segment lost 5 bases and the J segment 1 base; nucleotides outside the gene matches: 6. This CDR3 spans 16 amino acids. CDR3 in amino acids: CASSLGLAGIQETQYF. The CDR3 DNA reads as TGTGCCAGCAGTCTTGGACTAGCGGGTATCCAAGAGACCCAGTACTTC.

This clone came up a few times. The J gene is TRBJ2-7, the V gene TRBV9; 12 positions match TRBD2. In germline, CDR1 is SGDLS, CDR2 YYNGEE. CDR3 length: 15 amino acids. The V segment lost 0 bases and the J segment 5 bases; nucleotides outside the gene matches: 3. CDR3 in amino acids: CASSVGLAGVNEQYF. Here the CDR3 DNA reads TGTGCCAGCAGCGTAGGACTAGCGGGAGTCAACGAGCAGTACTTC.

The chain has TRBV6-6 and TRBJ2-6; tentatively, D is TRBD1 (5 bases). CDR1 MNHNY and CDR2 SVGAGI come from the germline V gene (reference sequence). This CDR3 is built from 16 residues. Trimming shortened V by 4 bases and J by 3 bases, and 13 bases separated the two germline ends. The CDR3 here is CASSFRVQSGANVLTF. As DNA, the CDR3 is TGTGCCAGCAGTTTCAGGGTGCAGAGTGGGGCCAACGTCCTGACTTTC.

This clone occurred once. The V call is TRBV18, the J call TRBJ1-6; tentatively, D is TRBD1 (6 bases). The V gene's germline CDR1 is KGHSH and CDR2 LQKENI. The CDR3 spans 14 residues. V was pared by 5 bases and J by 6 bases, with 11 bases between. For the CDR3, the DNA is TGTGCCAGCTCAGTCGACAGGACTAATTCACCCCTCCACTTT. This codes for CASSVDRTNSPLHF.

This clone has only one observation. The V and J genes are TRBV5-5 and TRBJ2-7; the D gene is possibly TRBD1 (6 bases). V was clipped by 4 bases and J by 1 base, with 12 bases between them. CDR1 and CDR2 from the germline V gene are SGHKS and YYEKEE (reference sequence). The CDR3 is made up of 14 amino acids. The CDR3 DNA is TGTGCCAGCAGCGACGCAGGGGTGTCCTACGAGCAGTACTTC. Encoded protein: CASSDAGVSYEQYF.

V gene TRBV19 combines with J gene TRBJ2-3; TRBD2 matches 8 bases. This CDR3 is built from 16 residues. Germline V CDR1 and CDR2: LNHDA, SQIVND (reference sequence). Unmatched junction bases numbered 7, after V lost 3 bases and J lost 2 bases. The CDR3 spells CASSMGGGPHTDTQYF. In nucleotides, the CDR3 is TGTGCCAGTAGTATGGGCGGGGGGCCTCACACAGATACGCAGTATTTT.

V and J are TRBV5-4 and TRBJ1-1; D gene uncertain. The CDR3 contains 13 residues. V was pared by 3 bases and J by 4 bases, with 10 bases between. Germline V gives CDR1 SGHNT, CDR2 YYREEE (reference sequence). The CDR3 coding sequence is TGTGCCAGCAGCTCGCAACGGGGCACTGAAGCTTTCTTT. Its protein is CASSSQRGTEAFF.

The V call is TRBV19, the J call TRBJ2-1; TRBD1 aligns across 8 bases. CDR1 and CDR2 from the germline V gene are LNHDA and SQIVND (reference sequence). The CDR3 consists of 17 residues. V shed 5 bases and J 7 bases; nucleotides not matched to a gene: 16. CDR3 in DNA: TGTGCCAGTAGTTCCCTTGGTGGACAGGGAGAACAAAATGAGCAGTTCTTC. This encodes CASSSLGGQGEQNEQFF.

This clone was detected only a few times. The V call is TRBV5-1, the J call TRBJ2-1; TRBD2 is a possible D gene (5 bases). The germline CDR1 and CDR2 sequences are SGHRS and YFSETQ. V was pared by 3 bases and J by 1 base, with 11 bases between. The CDR3 contains 15 residues. The DNA of the CDR3 is TGCGCCAGCAGCTACGGGATCTCGTCCTACAATGAGCAGTTCTTC. It is translated as CASSYGISSYNEQFF.

The sample holds a few counts of this clone. V gene TRBV2 combines with J gene TRBJ1-2, with TRBD1 identical over 7 bases. This CDR3 has 15 residues. CDR1 is SNHLY and CDR2 is FYNNEI in the germline V gene. The V gene end was trimmed by 7 bases and the J gene end by 0 bases; junction bases not matched to a gene: 8. The CDR3 is CASTEQGTANYGYTF. The CDR3 DNA sequence: TGTGCCAGCACCGAACAGGGGACAGCTAACTATGGCTACACCTTC.

The chain combines TRBV19 with TRBJ2-1; TRBD2 aligns across 12 bases. After removal of 5 bases from V and 4 bases from J, the junction contained 3 bases not matched to a gene. Looked up from germline, CDR1 is LNHDA and CDR2 is SQIVND (reference sequence). The length of the CDR3 is 15 residues. The DNA of the CDR3 is TGTGCCAGTAGTCCGGGGACTAGCGGGTACAATGAGCAGTTCTTC. Translated: CASSPGTSGYNEQFF.